Reported below is one TCR beta chain. Its antigen specificity is not known. No base-level quality is on record; no much larger clone is a single base apart. The record originates from a study of shared clonotypes between healthy human individuals (dated by TCRdb to about 2020). At the level of the whole study: The cohort comprised a couple of women and three men aged 18 to 49 years. For each donor, CD4 naive and CD4 memory were each given three plates, CD8 naive was given two plates, and CD8 memory was given one plate. To estimate repertoire size and how much clonotypes are shared between individuals, the study performed deep sequencing of blood TCR repertoires from roughly five healthy adults. Different laboratories and diverse techniques were used to prepare libraries and sequence TCR repertoires, to increase sequencing depth and limit assay-specific biases. Between about 0.8 and 9 billion PBMCs per donor were obtained by leukapheresis.

Healthy HIV-negative adults with no recently reported acute infections or vaccinations were included as donors. All donors were Caucasian adults living in Nashville, Tennessee, USA. CD4+ T cells were enriched through magnetic negative selection, after which naive cells were positively selected on CD45RA and the remaining negative fraction served as the memory subset. Blood was obtained by leukapheresis, after which PBMCs were separated by Ficoll-Histopaque density gradient centrifugation and cryopreserved in liquid nitrogen vapor phase. Analytical flow cytometry was used to check the purity and quantity of each magnetically sorted T cell population. Genomic DNA was isolated from every sorted fraction and measured by UV absorbance on a Nanodrop 2000c. CDR1 and CDR2 were assigned from the germline V gene as SGHTA and FQGNSA. The cysteine opens and the phenylalanine closes a CDR3 of 15 amino acids. Kept here is only the CDR3 DNA, which spans 45 bases and is read in frame from base 1. Germline trimming: 5 bases from V, 3 bases from J; junction bases outside gene matches: 6.

Study-level results and caveats: Sampling was restricted to blood, and TCR repertoires in tissues likely differ from the TCR repertoires found in blood. Approximately 5% of naive CD4, roughly 3.5% of naive CD8, roughly 2.4% of memory CD4, and over 0.35% of memory CD8 clonotypes were shared across a few donors. Larger estimated clonotype richness was generally found for naive subsets than for memory subsets. Based on pairwise subsampling, the degree of clonotype sharing among donors was expected to be affected by sequencing depth. Incomplete sequencing was indicated by rarefaction of sorted-subset datasets, despite the large sequencing depth. The genetic and exposure-history diversity represented was limited by the small number of donors. Clonotypes shared by all four sorted-subset donors showed higher generation probabilities than non-shared clonotypes.

Using the deep immunoSEQ assay, TCR CDR3 regions were amplified from genomic DNA by multiplex PCR. For each cell subset, the extracted genomic DNA was distributed evenly across all wells of several immunoSEQ 96-well plates, and each plate served as one replicate. For sorted subsets, roughly 190 ng of genomic DNA, equivalent to 25,000 to 35,000 T cell genomes, went into each replicate PCR. Purified libraries were measured with a Qubit 3.0 fluorometer, size-checked on a Bioanalyzer 2100, and measured again with the KAPA Library Quantification kit. Each immunoSEQ 96-well plate was sequenced on its own single-read 150-cycle Illumina NextSeq 550 flow cell. Per the original workflow: The immunoSEQ output contained only junctional sequences without quality scores, so filtering could not match that applied to full-length reads. To assign V/J genes and CDR3, sequences were annotated using PyIR, a Python wrapper for IgBLAST v1.9, with IMGT germline references. Any read was removed if the V/J assignment was weak (E-value above 1e-6), the CDR3 was missing, or the read contained stop codons, out-of-frame junctions, or ambiguous translated residues. A V3J clonotype was defined by an identical inferred V gene, J gene, and CDR3 amino acid sequence. To compute the percentage overlap between repertoires, the number of shared unique clonotypes was divided by the size of the smaller repertoire. Three approaches were used to assess repertoire richness: RTK rarefaction, the Chao1 estimator, and Recon v2.1 estimates of unobserved clonotypes. OLGA was used to compute generation probabilities for all TCRbeta clonotypes that the gDNA method yielded from a few donors. Imported from immuneACCESS, the table was reduced by TCRdb to in-frame sequences with V and J called. These copies leave out some clones; in studies compared against another copy, an unresolved V gene accounts for under half, and the cause of the remainder is not known. The DNA was the basis for D and trimming; V, J and clone size are from that table. The sample data list 2.3 million or so clones, and 85% to 95% of these were observed just once. Of the sample, roughly 0.36% falls within the top ten clones.

The rearranged segments are TRBV7-2 and TRBJ2-7; a stretch of 11 junction bases matches TRBD2. Sample: naive CD4+ T cells from PBMCs. In light of the paper, this sample's cell subset or site label describes: CD45RA+ positively selected. The sequence came from a man younger than 35 in good health. Some clones in this sample may be carry-over from other donors' samples. CDR3 region: CASSRASGRYYEQYF. The bases are TGTGCCAGCAGCCGTGCTAGCGGGAGGTACTACGAGCAGTACTTC.